The 14 T cell receptor beta chains presented below share a single source sample, sequenced in a study of beta chain features in type 1 diabetes. As every portion of the isolated RNA was reverse transcribed, the sequencing read expressed TCRB transcripts. The assay was immunoSEQ multiplex PCR, and TCRdb's table has in-frame clones only and misses some. The sample has fewer than 500,000 clones; more than 11% are singletons. The sequenced sample consisted of naive CD4+ T cells from blood. These receptors all come from a young man in good health.

This chain connects TRBV2 to TRBJ2-4; 7 bases agree with TRBD1. The CDR3 runs 14 residues. Germline values: CDR1 SNHLY, CDR2 FYNNEI. V lost 6 bases to trimming and J lost 9 bases; unmatched junction nucleotides: 11. The CDR3 is CASRRWDSLSIQYF. The CDR3 region has the DNA TGTGCCAGCAGGCGATGGGACAGTCTCAGCATTCAGTACTTC.

This clone has more than one count but fewer than ten. The genes are TRBV5-1 and TRBJ2-3; 7 nucleotides agree with TRBD2. The CDR3 consists of 14 residues. The junction had 6 bases not matched to a gene; V was cut back by 5 bases and J by 3 bases. Looked up from germline, CDR1 is SGHRS and CDR2 is YFSETQ. The CDR3 loop is CASRSGEKTDTQYF. As DNA, the CDR3 is TGCGCCAGCAGAAGCGGGGAAAAGACAGATACGCAGTATTTT.

This clone was seen more than once but under ten times. The chain links TRBV4-3 to TRBJ2-3, with a tentative D call TRBD1 (8 bases). CDR1 LGHNA and CDR2 YSLEER come from the germline V gene. This CDR3 contains 20 residues. Trimming stripped 0 bases from V and 2 bases from J, with 24 bases between. DNA for the CDR3: TGCGCCAGCAGCCAAGAGCCCAGGGGGCTGGGCCTAGCGGACACAGATACGCAGTATTTT. Its protein product is CASSQEPRGLGLADTDTQYF.

The rearrangement uses TRBV7-2 and TRBJ1-1; TRBD1 matches 10 bases. Per the germline V gene, CDR1 is SGHTA and CDR2 is FQGNSA. The CDR3 is 17 amino acids. The V and J ends lost 1 base and 1 base, in that order; junction bases with no gene match: 6. CDR3 DNA: TGTGCCAGCAGCTTAGTGTGGGACAGGGGACGGAACACTGAAGCTTTCTTT. As protein: CASSLVWDRGRNTEAFF.

This clone was recorded a few times. The same CDR3 can be traced to other DNA sequences in this sample. The CDR3 spells CASSPPSVYGYTF. DNA of the CDR3: TGTGCCAGCTCACCACCTTCCGTTTATGGCTACACCTTC. The V gene is TRBV18, the J gene TRBJ1-2; no clear D. V dropped 0 bases and J dropped 5 bases, with 7 bases sitting between them. CDR3 length equals 13 residues. Germline lookup yields CDR1 KGHSH and CDR2 LQKENI.

The chain uses TRBV6-6 and TRBJ2-1; TRBD1 is a possible D gene (6 bases). V gave up 7 bases and J gave up 7 bases, with 20 bases separating them. This CDR3 comprises 15 residues. Germline V CDR1 and CDR2: MNHNY, SVGAGI (reference sequence). The CDR3 sequence is CASTGGGQPENEQFF. As DNA, the CDR3 is TGTGCCAGCACCGGCGGCGGACAGCCTGAGAATGAGCAGTTCTTC.

There are a few counts of this clone. The chain is built from TRBV11-2 and TRBJ2-1, with 7 bases that match TRBD2. The trim removed 4 bases at V and 14 bases at J, leaving 11 bases unmatched. CDR1 SGHAT and CDR2 FQNNGV come from the germline V gene. The CDR3 covers 13 residues. CDR3 loop: CASSSRSGRPEFF. The CDR3 DNA is TGTGCCAGCAGCTCGCGTAGCGGGCGTCCCGAGTTCTTC.

This clone showed up just a few times. The rearrangement links TRBV5-1 to TRBJ1-2; unclear D gene. This CDR3 spans 14 amino acids. Per the germline V gene, CDR1 is SGHRS and CDR2 is YFSETQ. Trimming cost V 4 bases and J 2 bases, with 12 bases left between them. The CDR3 nucleotides are TGCGCCAGCAGCCCGTCGGGTGGGAACTATGGCTACACCTTC. It is translated as CASSPSGGNYGYTF.

This chain connects TRBV7-8 to TRBJ2-7, with D uncertain. The CDR3 is made up of 14 amino acids. V lost 5 bases and J 7 bases, leaving 18 bases between the germline ends. The germline gives CDR1 SGHVS, CDR2 FQNEAQ. The CDR3 is CASSTQLSAWEQYF. CDR3 DNA: TGTGCCAGCAGCACACAGCTTTCAGCGTGGGAGCAGTACTTC.

This clone was seen only a few times. The gene calls are TRBV5-1 and TRBJ2-2; TRBD1 aligns across 7 bases. CDR3 size: 17 residues. Per the germline V gene, CDR1 is SGHRS and CDR2 is YFSETQ. With 0 bases clipped from V and 1 base from J, the junction kept 6 bases outside the gene matches. CDR3 residues: CASSLASTGRNTGELFF. The CDR3 DNA sequence: TGCGCCAGCAGCTTGGCCTCGACAGGGCGGAACACCGGGGAGCTGTTTTTT.

The CDR3 protein is CASSHGGVKTQYF. The CDR3 DNA reads as TGTGCCAGCAGCCACGGGGGAGTGAAGACCCAGTACTTC. The V call is TRBV21-1, the J call TRBJ2-5; the table gives TRBD2 as D, unverified against the DNA. TRBV21-1 is a listed pseudogene. The CDR3 runs 13 residues.

CDR3 loop: CASSQDRTILNEQFF. The CDR3 DNA is TGCGCCAGCAGCCAAGATCGAACTATTTTGAATGAGCAGTTCTTC. The chain is built from TRBV4-3 and TRBJ2-1; D gene uncertain. The V gene's germline CDR1 is LGHNA and CDR2 YSLEER. Trimming took off 0 bases at V and 7 bases at J, with 13 bases between the two ends. This CDR3 contains 15 residues.

This clone was found a few times. This CDR3 is also generated by other DNA sequences in the sample. The chain uses TRBV18 and TRBJ2-3; 13 bases agree with TRBD2. After removal of 6 bases from V and 4 bases from J, the junction contained 7 bases not matched to a gene. Germline CDR1 KGHSH, CDR2 LQKENI. The CDR3 is 16 residues long. CDR3 protein: CASSLRTSGSADTQYF. CDR3 DNA: TGTGCCAGCTCGCTTAGGACTAGCGGGAGCGCAGATACGCAGTATTTT. The full variable domain, rest sourced from reference TRBV18 and TRBJ2-3, is NAGVMQNPRHLVRRRGQEARLRCSPMKGHSHVYWYRQLPEEGLKFMVYLQKENIIDESGMPKERFSAEFPKEGPSILRIQQVVRGDSAAYFCASSLRTSGSADTQYFGPGTRLTVL.

This clone was recorded at least ten times. The rearrangement uses TRBV13 and TRBJ2-7, with a weak D call TRBD1 (6 bases). Germline lookup yields CDR1 PRHDT and CDR2 FYEKMQ (reference sequence). Deletions cut 6 bases from V and 0 bases from J, with 9 bases between. This CDR3 region has 13 residues. This CDR3 reads CASRLQGSYEQYF. The CDR3 nucleotides are TGTGCCAGCAGGCTACAGGGCTCCTACGAGCAGTACTTC.